Described below is a single T cell receptor (beta chain) sequence and its context. The antigen it binds to is not known. Base-call qualities are not available, and no considerably larger clone is one nucleotide away. From the cysteine up to the phenylalanine, the CDR3 has a length of 10 residues. Here the CDR3 DNA is all that survives: 30 bases in frame from base 1. CDR1 DFQATT and CDR2 SNEGSKA were looked up in the germline V gene (reference sequence). Trimming leaves V shorter by 6 bases and J shorter by 9 bases, with the junction holding 3 bases beyond the gene matches. Genomic DNA was isolated from the sorted cells so that the TCRbeta CDR3 region could be sequenced. The immunoSEQ Assay was used for sequencing of TCRbeta CDR3 regions. Drawn from immuneACCESS, this table holds only the in-frame rearrangements with V and J called that TCRdb kept. Clones are partly lost; checked studies trace under half to an unresolved V gene and leave the rest unexplained. The sample has 70,000 or so clones on record, 70% to 90% of them singletons. The ten most abundant clones make up under 3% of the sample.

Patients with a history of autoimmune disease or receiving systemic immunosuppression were excluded from the trial. Peripheral blood for TCR sequencing was collected from all dose cohorts at baseline, on cycle 4 day 1, and on cycle 7 day 1. The samples were taken from a phase I, first-in-human, multicenter, open-label dose-escalation trial of ivuxolimab. Adults with locally advanced or metastatic melanoma, renal cell, hepatocellular, or head and neck squamous cell carcinoma were enrolled in the trial. CD4+ and CD8+ T cells were sorted separately from peripheral blood before TCR sequencing. The record originates from a study of OX40 agonist ivuxolimab in advanced cancers. With respect to the entire study: Ivuxolimab, which targeted the costimulatory receptor OX40 (CD134), was an agonistic, fully human IgG2 monoclonal antibody. Of the 50 or so patients in dose escalation, some 20 had hepatocellular carcinoma, approximately 15 had melanoma, 9 had renal cell carcinoma and 9 had head and neck cancer. Intravenous ivuxolimab was administered to patients every 2 weeks at six dose levels: 0.01, 0.1, 0.3, 1.5, 3 and 10 mg/kg. Prior anti-PD-1, anti-PD-L1 or anti-CTLA-4 therapy was permitted, and checkpoint inhibitors had been received by about two fifths of dose-escalation patients. In the dose-escalation cohort, roughly 80% of patients were male, and the mean age was around 60 years, with a range of about 23 to 80. The paper reports the monotherapy dose-escalation portion (N = 52 patients) of the phase I ivuxolimab trial. The point of sequencing TCRbeta in the periphery was to test whether ivuxolimab changed TCR sequence diversity and drove clonal T-cell expansion. Partial responses occurred in three dose-escalation patients: two with cutaneous melanoma and one with hepatocellular carcinoma. Paper-wide results and their limitations: Antigen specificity was not determined for the clonally expanded peripheral T cells. After ivuxolimab, CD8+ T cells had more expanded clones than CD4+ T cells on average. Clonal expansion of both CD4+ and CD8+ blood T cells was observed from baseline to week 6 at doses 0.1 to 3.0 mg/kg. Low levels of normalized T-cell clonal expansion were also seen in some patients who did not respond. In the 0.1-3.0 mg/kg groups, partial responders were among the patients with the lowest normalized peripheral clonal expansion, particularly in CD8+ T cells.

This clonotype was obtained from an adult with an advanced solid tumor such as melanoma, head and neck, liver or kidney cancer. The sequencing here drew on CD4+ or CD8+ T cells sorted from blood, taken in a trial of the OX40 agonist ivuxolimab. Recombination connected TRBV20-1 to TRBJ2-7; TRBD1 agrees with 9 junctional bases. CDR3 protein: CSATGGRQYF. DNA sequence: TGCAGTGCCACAGGGGGCAGGCAGTACTTC.